Following are 3 T cell receptor beta chains from one sample sequenced in a study of prognosis after radiotherapy for stage I lung cancer (dated by TCRdb to about 2021). The sequencing machine was an Illumina HiSeq 3000. Two rounds of multiplex PCR were performed to amplify the TCR beta CDR3 region from genomic DNA. The first PCR round used primers specific to each TRBV and TRBJ gene, with sequences filed in Chinese patent CN105087789A. TCRdb reanalyzed the raw reads on its own, using fastp at Q25 for trimming and MiXCR for clone calling, and kept in-frame beta chains. Under each unique CDR3 protein, matching rows form one entry showing the most common genes and DNA. Here the sample has approximately 25,000 distinct CDR3 sequences; roughly 46% occur a single time. The top ten clones comprise 15% of the sample. The input for sequencing was PBMCs, taken before or after stereotactic body radiation therapy (not recorded which). These receptors were obtained from a donor aged 50 or older with non-small cell lung cancer.

This clonotype was detected many times. The chain joins TRBV11-2 to TRBJ2-3; 10 positions match TRBD2. Germline assignment: CDR1 SGHAT and CDR2 FQNNGV. V lost 6 bases, J lost 3 bases, and 9 bases stayed unmatched. The length of the CDR3 is 16 residues. The CDR3 DNA sequence: TGTGCCAGCAGATCCCACGCAGCGGGGGGGACAGATACGCAGTATTTT. This translates into CASRSHAAGGTDTQYF.

Points on this clonotype: A much more abundant neighbour one base away suggests this may be a read error. The genes are TRBV19 and TRBJ2-2, with 8 bases matching TRBD1. Germline lookup yields CDR1 LNHDA and CDR2 SQIVND (reference sequence). There are 15 residues in the CDR3. The V segment lost 9 bases and the J segment 6 bases; nucleotides outside the gene matches: 12. In nucleotides, the CDR3 is TGTGCCAGGATGTACAGGGGGAGATTAGCCGGGGAGCTGTTTTTT. This codes for CARMYRGRLAGELFF.

The chain combines TRBV6-1 with TRBJ2-7, with D possibly TRBD1 on 5 matching bases. CDR1 is MNHNS and CDR2 is SASEGT in the germline V gene. The V end lost 9 bases, the J end lost 2 bases, and 17 bases lay between the germline ends. This CDR3 is built from 14 residues. The CDR3 loop reads CASYRSVTAYEQYF. For the CDR3, the DNA is TGTGCCAGTTACAGGTCTGTGACAGCCTACGAGCAGTACTTC.